This TCR beta chain was profiled in a study of T cell responses to AZD1222 COVID-19 vaccine (dated by TCRdb to about 2021). The study in broad terms: AZD1222 recipients given second doses at about 4 weeks or at about 12 weeks were pooled, since spike-specific TCR depth and breadth were not found to differ between the two schedules. TCR sequencing was performed for roughly 250 trial participants, of whom 200 to 220 were given two doses of AZD1222 and 26 were given two doses of MenACWY control vaccine. Enrollment into the trials was organized by age into subgroups of 18-55, 56-69 and 70-plus years, and those subgroups contained roughly 150, 30 and 60 TCR-sequenced participants, respectively.

The time point label corresponds to: baseline before first vaccination. Samples from vaccinated people were obtained from the UK trials COV001 and COV002, which included a single-blind randomized controlled phase 2/3 trial of AZD1222 (ChAdOx1 nCoV-19) in healthy adults. For TCRbeta chain sequencing, PBMC samples were collected from trial participants at day 0 and at day 28 after the second dose. The germline V gene supplies CDR1 SNHLY and CDR2 FYNNEI. Inclusive of the bounding cysteine and phenylalanine, the CDR3 is 15 residues long. Of all the DNA, just the CDR3 is kept, 45 bases in frame from base 1. V has 6 bases trimmed and J has 3 bases trimmed; junction bases matching no gene number 7. Concerning this clone: The target of this receptor is not known. It has no much larger one-base neighbor in the sample; base qualities were not kept.

The CDR3 regions of human TCRbeta chains were subjected to immunosequencing. From the authors' description of their analysis: TCRs in the repertoires were matched against a reference library of SARS-CoV-2-specific TCRs that had been generated with the MIRA antigen-specificity platform. Breadth was defined as the fraction of unique TCRs that were SARS-CoV-2-associated. Depth was defined as the fraction of total T cells that were SARS-CoV-2-associated. Using the MIRA data, each spike-specific TCR was assigned both to the spike region to which the TCR was reactive and to a CD4 or CD8 class. Log10-transformed breadth and depth values were compared by one-way ANOVA with Sidak's multiple comparisons tests. TCRdb limited this immuneACCESS table to in-frame rearrangements with V and J called. A share of clones is missing; checked studies link under half to unresolved V genes, and the rest is unexplained. V and J calls and clone size follow that table, whereas D and trimming were derived from the DNA. In this sample the table shows under 140,000 clones, around 90% of which occur a single time. 2.5% to 3.5% of the sample is in the top ten clones.

Overall study outcomes, separate from this receptor: The 56-69-year group was small, and its depth increase did not reach significance, likely because of low power. Nearly half of unique spike-specific TCRs reportedly recognized epitopes outside regions mutated in the B.1.351 and B.1.1.7 variants. After two AZD1222 doses, spike-specific TCR breadth and depth were significantly higher than at day 0 and than in MenACWY recipients. Conclusions about previously exposed vaccinees are limited, since just a handful of AZD1222 recipients were seropositive for SARS-CoV-2 at baseline. Because no day 14 peak-response samples were available, the repertoires could be characterized only after the peak T cell response. The vaccine-associated CD4 TCRs covered the entire spike protein, and the dominant responses fell in regions 160-218 and 743-854. Participants were mostly white British and included more females than males, and it was suggested by the authors that clonal diversity may have been underestimated.

The chain is assembled from TRBV2 and TRBJ2-3; TRBD2 lines up with 9 middle nucleotides. The clonotype comes from an adult in good health. Sequenced material: peripheral blood, taken on day 0 of AZD1222 vaccination. In nucleotide form, the sequence is TGTGCCAGCAGGGGCGGGGGGGCCCTGACAGATACGCAGTATTTT. It codes for CASRGGGALTDTQYF.